The next 4 T cell receptor beta chains were all read from a single sample in a study of blood T cell repertoires in COVID-19. The data were produced by immunoSEQ multiplex PCR, yet TCRdb's version contains in-frame clones alone and is incomplete. Here the sample spans around 190,000 clones, about 88% being singletons. Material: peripheral blood. The origin of the receptors is a man between 50 and 59 years old with COVID-19, enrolled during active disease.

The chain has TRBV7-9 and TRBJ1-5; D is ambiguous. The germline gives CDR1 SEHNR, CDR2 FQNEAQ (reference sequence). This CDR3 is built from 14 residues. V was trimmed by 0 bases and J by 1 base, leaving 4 bases between them. In DNA, the CDR3 is TGTGCCAGCAGCTTAGCCGGGAGCAATCAGCCCCAGCATTTT. Its translation is CASSLAGSNQPQHF.

The chain carries TRBV27 and TRBJ2-1, with 8 bases fitting TRBD2. Germline lookup yields CDR1 MNHEY and CDR2 SMNVEV (reference sequence). The length of the CDR3 is 15 residues. The J segment lost 0 bases and the V segment lost 5 bases, leaving 3 bases of the junction unmatched. The CDR3 is CASSIAGNSYNEQFF. In DNA, the CDR3 is TGTGCCAGCAGTATAGCGGGAAACTCCTACAATGAGCAGTTCTTC.

The V call is TRBV5-4, the J call TRBJ2-5, with a tentative D call TRBD2 (6 bases). The CDR3 contains 15 residues. Germline V gives CDR1 SGHNT, CDR2 YYREEE (reference sequence). Trimming removed 4 bases from V and 5 bases from J, with 18 bases in between. In DNA form, the CDR3 reads TGTGCCAGCAGCCTTGTTGGGCGGGAAGGGGAGACCCAGTACTTC. As protein: CASSLVGREGETQYF.

V gene TRBV28 combines with J gene TRBJ1-1; 8 bases align to TRBD1. There are 14 residues in the CDR3. The V segment lost 6 bases and the J segment 14 bases; nucleotides outside the gene matches: 17. Looked up from germline, CDR1 is MDHEN and CDR2 is SYDVKM. CDR3 nucleotide sequence: TGTGCCAGCAGCCGTCCACAGGGGGTGGGCTTTGGGTTCTTT. Translation: CASSRPQGVGFGFF. Combining the CDR3 with reference TRBV28 and TRBJ1-1 gives the whole variable domain DVKVTQSSRYLVKRTGEKVFLECVQDMDHENMFWYRQDPGLGLRLIYFSYDVKMKEKGDIPEGYSVSREKKERFSLILESASTNQTSMYLCASSRPQGVGFGFFGQGTRLTVV.